This T cell receptor (beta chain) was recovered during a study of control samples from healthy donors and cancer patients. V was clipped by 0 bases and J by 6 bases, with 9 bases between them. CDR1 and CDR2 (germline): LGHDT, YNNKEL (reference sequence). The CDR3 is 14 residues long. The method was immunoSEQ multiplex PCR; TCRdb's version includes in-frame clones alone and lacks a portion of them. The sample includes 75,000 to 90,000 clones, around 91% seen only once; the top ten take over 5.5%. The chain couples TRBV3-1 (or the pseudogene TRBV3-2) to TRBJ1-3, with D possibly TRBD1 on 6 matching bases. The sequenced sample was blood. The source of this sequence is a man aged 50-59 years in good health. CDR3: CASSQEGGLNTIYF. CDR3 DNA sequence: TGTGCCAGCAGCCAAGAAGGGGGGCTAAACACCATATATTTT.